A selection of T cell receptor beta chains follows, all from one sample in a study of CD8+CD57+ T cells in acquired aplastic anemia. TCRdb used MiXCR to reprocess the reads, holding one entry per CDR3 protein. Of 450,000 to 600,000 distinct CDR3 sequences in the sample, around 30% were seen once. The sequenced sample consisted of sorted CD4+, CD8+, or CD8+CD57+ T cells (not recorded which) from PBMCs. These receptor sequences come from a human donor with aplastic anemia. Both conserved end residues are part of each CDR3. The order of the fields is V gene, J gene, CDR3 protein.

TRBV11-2	TRBJ1-2	CASSLVRGPSNYGYTF
TRBV12-3/TRBV12-4	TRBJ1-1	CASSSGFTEAFF
TRBV5-1	TRBJ2-1	CASRGLAAYNEQFF
TRBV4-1	TRBJ2-7	CASSEAGLVGYEQYF
TRBV5-6	TRBJ1-1	CASSWRDRVTEAFF
TRBV28	TRBJ2-7	CASSDEGRARGTYEQYF
TRBV12-3/TRBV12-4	TRBJ2-6	CASSPQTGSWSGANVLTF
TRBV9	TRBJ1-6	CASSGGGGGSPLHF
TRBV7-2	TRBJ1-1	CASSGYRENTEAFF
TRBV12-3/TRBV12-4	TRBJ1-5	CASSLFGGSQPQHF
TRBV6-1	TRBJ1-2	CASTGIDHGYTF
TRBV10-3	TRBJ2-5	CANSATWTGPHRGETQYF
TRBV9	TRBJ1-1	CASSVAFGVNTEAFF
TRBV19	TRBJ2-6	CASTIQGGANVLTF
TRBV2	TRBJ1-1	CASRYQGNTEAFF
TRBV2	TRBJ1-5	CASSGVQPQHF
TRBV4-1	TRBJ1-1	CASSQDRGSVGSAFF
TRBV20-1	TRBJ1-1	CSPAQSMNTEAFF
TRBV10-3	TRBJ2-3	CAIASGSTDTQYF
TRBV10-3	TRBJ1-1	CASSPQTGQHTEAFF
TRBV10-3	TRBJ2-3	CAISERPGTSGRHTQYF
TRBV11-2	TRBJ1-3	CASSLGPISSGNTIYF
TRBV6-5	TRBJ2-2	CASSYSFGELFF
TRBV29-1	TRBJ2-1	CSVGAGTPYNEQFF
TRBV19	TRBJ1-1	CASSVDRDNTEAFF
TRBV29-1	TRBJ2-5	CSVEFGETQYF